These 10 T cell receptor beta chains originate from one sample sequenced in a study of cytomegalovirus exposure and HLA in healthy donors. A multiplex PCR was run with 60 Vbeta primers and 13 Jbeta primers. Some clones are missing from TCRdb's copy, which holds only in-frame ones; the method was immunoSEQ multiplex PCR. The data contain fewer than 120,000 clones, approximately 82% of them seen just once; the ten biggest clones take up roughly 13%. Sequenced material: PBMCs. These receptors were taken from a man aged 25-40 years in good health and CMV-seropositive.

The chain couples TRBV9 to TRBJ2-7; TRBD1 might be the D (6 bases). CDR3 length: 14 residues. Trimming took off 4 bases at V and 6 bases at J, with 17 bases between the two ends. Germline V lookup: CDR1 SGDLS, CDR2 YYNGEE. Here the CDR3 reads CASSSGQGFGEQYF. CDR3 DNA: TGTGCCAGCAGCTCCGGGCAGGGGTTCGGCGAGCAGTACTTC.

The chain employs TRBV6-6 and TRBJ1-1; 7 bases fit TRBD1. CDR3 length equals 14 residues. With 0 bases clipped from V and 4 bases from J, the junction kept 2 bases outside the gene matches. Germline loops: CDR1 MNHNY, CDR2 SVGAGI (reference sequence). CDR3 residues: CASSYSQGGTEAFF. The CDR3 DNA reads TGTGCCAGCAGTTACTCCCAGGGGGGCACTGAAGCTTTCTTT.

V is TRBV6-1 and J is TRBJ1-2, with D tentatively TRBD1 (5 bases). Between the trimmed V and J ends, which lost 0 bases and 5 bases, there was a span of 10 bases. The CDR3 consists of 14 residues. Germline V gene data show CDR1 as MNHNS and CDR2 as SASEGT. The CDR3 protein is CASSEALGTYGYTF. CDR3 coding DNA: TGTGCCAGCAGTGAAGCGCTTGGGACTTATGGCTACACCTTC.

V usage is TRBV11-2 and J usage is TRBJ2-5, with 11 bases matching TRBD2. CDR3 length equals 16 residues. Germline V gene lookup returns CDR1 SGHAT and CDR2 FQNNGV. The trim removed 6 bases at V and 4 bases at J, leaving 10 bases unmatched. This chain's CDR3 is CASSYIAGGPVETQYF. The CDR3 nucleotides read TGTGCCAGCAGTTATATAGCGGGGGGGCCAGTAGAGACCCAGTACTTC.

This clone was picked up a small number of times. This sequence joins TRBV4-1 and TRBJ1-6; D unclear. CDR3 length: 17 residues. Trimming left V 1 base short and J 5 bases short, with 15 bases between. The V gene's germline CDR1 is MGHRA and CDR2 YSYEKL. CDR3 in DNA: TGCGCCAGCAGCCAAGTAGGGTGGACTCCAGATAATTCACCCCTCCACTTT. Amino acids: CASSQVGWTPDNSPLHF.

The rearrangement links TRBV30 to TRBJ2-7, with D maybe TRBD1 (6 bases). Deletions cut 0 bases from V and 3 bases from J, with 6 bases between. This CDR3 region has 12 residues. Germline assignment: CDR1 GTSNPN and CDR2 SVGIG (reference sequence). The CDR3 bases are TGTGCCTGGAGTGTACAGGGCTACGAGCAGTACTTC. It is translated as CAWSVQGYEQYF.

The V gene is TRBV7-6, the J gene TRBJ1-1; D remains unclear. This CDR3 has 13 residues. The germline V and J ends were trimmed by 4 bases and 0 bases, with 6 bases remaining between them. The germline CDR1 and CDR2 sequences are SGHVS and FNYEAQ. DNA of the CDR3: TGTGCCAGCAGCTCAACATTGAACACTGAAGCTTTCTTT. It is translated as CASSSTLNTEAFF.

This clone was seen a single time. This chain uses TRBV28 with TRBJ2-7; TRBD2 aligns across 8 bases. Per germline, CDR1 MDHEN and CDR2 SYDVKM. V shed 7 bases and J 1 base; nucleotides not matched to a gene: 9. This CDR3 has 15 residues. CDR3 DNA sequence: TGTGCCAGCAAAGACCTAGCGGGCCCTTCCTACGAGCAGTACTTC. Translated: CASKDLAGPSYEQYF.

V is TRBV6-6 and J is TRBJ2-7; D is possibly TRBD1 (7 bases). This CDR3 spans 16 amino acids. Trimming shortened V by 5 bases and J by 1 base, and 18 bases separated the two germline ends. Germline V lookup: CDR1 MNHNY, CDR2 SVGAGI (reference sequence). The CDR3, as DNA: TGTGCCAGCAGTCCTTTGGCAGGGGGGATTTCCTACGAGCAGTACTTC. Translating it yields CASSPLAGGISYEQYF.

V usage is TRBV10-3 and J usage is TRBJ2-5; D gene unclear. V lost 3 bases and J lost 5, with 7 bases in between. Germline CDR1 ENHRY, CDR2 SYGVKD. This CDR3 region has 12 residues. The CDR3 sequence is CAISDARETQYF. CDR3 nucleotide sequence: TGTGCCATCAGTGATGCTCGGGAGACCCAGTACTTC.